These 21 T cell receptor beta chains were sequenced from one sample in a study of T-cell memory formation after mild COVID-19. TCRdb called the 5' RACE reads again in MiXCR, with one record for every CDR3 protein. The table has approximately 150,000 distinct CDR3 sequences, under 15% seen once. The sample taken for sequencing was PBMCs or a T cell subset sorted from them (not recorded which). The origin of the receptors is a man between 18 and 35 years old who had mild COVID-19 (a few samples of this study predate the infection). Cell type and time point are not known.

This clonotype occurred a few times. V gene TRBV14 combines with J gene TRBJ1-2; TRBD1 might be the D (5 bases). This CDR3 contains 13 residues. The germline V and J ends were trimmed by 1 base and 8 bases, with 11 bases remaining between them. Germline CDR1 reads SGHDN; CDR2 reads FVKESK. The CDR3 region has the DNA TGTGCCAGCAGCCAAGGGAGGGGCTCGGGCTACACCTTC. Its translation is CASSQGRGSGYTF.

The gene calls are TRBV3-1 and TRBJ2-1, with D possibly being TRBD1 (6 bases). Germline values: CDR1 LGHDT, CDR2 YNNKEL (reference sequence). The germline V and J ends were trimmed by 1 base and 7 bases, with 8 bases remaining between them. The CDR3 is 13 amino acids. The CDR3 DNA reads TGTGCCAGCAGCCAAGTTAGGGGGAATGAGCAGTTCTTC. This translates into CASSQVRGNEQFF.

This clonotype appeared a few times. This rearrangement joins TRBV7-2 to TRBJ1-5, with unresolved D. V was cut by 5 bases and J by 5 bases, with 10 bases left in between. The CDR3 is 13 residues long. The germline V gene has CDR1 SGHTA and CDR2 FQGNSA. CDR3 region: CASSGLMDQPQHF. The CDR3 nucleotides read TGTGCCAGCAGCGGGTTGATGGATCAGCCCCAGCATTTT.

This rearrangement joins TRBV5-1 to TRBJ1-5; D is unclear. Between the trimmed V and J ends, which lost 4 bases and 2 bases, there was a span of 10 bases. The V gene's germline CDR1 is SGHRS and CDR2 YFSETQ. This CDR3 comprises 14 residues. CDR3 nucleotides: TGCGCCAGCAGCCCGGAGGGCGGCAATCAGCCCCAGCATTTT. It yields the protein CASSPEGGNQPQHF. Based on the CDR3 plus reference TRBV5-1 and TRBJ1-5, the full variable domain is KAGVTQTPRYLIKTRGQQVTLSCSPISGHRSVSWYQQTPGQGLQFLFEYFSETQRNKGNFPGRFSGRQFSNSRSEMNVSTLELGDSALYLCASSPEGGNQPQHFGDGTRLSIL.

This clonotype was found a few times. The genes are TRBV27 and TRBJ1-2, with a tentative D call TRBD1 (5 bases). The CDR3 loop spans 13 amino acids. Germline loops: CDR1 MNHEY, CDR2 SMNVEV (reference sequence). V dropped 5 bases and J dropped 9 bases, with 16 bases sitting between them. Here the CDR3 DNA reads TGTGCCAGCAGTCTCAAGGTGGTGGGGCGCTACACCTTC. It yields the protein CASSLKVVGRYTF.

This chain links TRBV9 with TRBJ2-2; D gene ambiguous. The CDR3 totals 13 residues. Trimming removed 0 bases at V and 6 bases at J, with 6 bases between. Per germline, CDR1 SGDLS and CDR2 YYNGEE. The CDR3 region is CASSVGSPGELFF. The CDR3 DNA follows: TGTGCCAGCAGCGTAGGGTCCCCCGGGGAGCTGTTTTTT.

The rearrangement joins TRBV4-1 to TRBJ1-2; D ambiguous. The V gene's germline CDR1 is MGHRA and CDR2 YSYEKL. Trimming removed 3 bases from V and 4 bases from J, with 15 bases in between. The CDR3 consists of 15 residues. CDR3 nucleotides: TGCGCCAGCAGCCATCCCCCCGCGGGATCCTATGGCTACACCTTC. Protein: CASSHPPAGSYGYTF.

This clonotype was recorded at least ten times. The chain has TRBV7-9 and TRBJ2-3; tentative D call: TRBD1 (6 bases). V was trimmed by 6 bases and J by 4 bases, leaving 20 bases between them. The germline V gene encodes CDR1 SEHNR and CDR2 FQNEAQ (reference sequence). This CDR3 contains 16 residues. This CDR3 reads CASRAKRQGNADTQYF. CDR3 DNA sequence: TGTGCCAGCAGGGCGAAAAGGCAGGGGAATGCAGATACGCAGTATTTT.

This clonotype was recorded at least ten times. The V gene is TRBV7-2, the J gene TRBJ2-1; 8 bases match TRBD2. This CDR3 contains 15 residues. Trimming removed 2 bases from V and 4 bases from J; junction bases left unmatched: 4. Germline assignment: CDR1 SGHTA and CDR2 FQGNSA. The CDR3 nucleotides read TGTGCCAGCAGCTTACAAGCGGGGGAATACAATGAGCAGTTCTTC. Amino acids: CASSLQAGEYNEQFF.

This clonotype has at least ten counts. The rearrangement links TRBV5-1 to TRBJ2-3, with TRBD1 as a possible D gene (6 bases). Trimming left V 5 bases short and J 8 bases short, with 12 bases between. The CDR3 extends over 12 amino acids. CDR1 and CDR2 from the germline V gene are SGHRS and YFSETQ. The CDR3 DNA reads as TGCGCCAGCAGTCTGGACAGCGGTACGCAGTATTTT. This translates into CASSLDSGTQYF.

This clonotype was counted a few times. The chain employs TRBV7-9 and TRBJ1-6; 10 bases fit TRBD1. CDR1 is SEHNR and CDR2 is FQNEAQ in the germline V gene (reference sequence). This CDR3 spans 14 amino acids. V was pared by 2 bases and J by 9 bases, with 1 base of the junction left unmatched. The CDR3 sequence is CASSLRTGGSPLHF. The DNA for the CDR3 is TGTGCCAGCAGCTTACGGACAGGGGGTTCACCCCTCCACTTT.

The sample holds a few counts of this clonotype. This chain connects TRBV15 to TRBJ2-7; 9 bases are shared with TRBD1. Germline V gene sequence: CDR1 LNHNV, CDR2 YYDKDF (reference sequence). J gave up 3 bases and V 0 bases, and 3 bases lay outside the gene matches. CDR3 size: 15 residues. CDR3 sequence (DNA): TGTGCCACCAGCAGAGAAGGGGACAGGGTCTACGAGCAGTACTTC. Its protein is CATSREGDRVYEQYF.

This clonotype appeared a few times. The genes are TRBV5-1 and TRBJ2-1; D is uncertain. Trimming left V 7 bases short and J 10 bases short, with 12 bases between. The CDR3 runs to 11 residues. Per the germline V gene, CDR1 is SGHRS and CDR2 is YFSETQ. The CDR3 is CASSSDWEQFF. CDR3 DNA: TGCGCCAGCTCCTCTGATTGGGAGCAGTTCTTC.

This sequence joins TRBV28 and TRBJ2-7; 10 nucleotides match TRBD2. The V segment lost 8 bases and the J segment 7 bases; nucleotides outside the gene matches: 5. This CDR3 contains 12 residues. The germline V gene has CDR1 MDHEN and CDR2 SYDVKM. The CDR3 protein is CASGTSGEEQYV. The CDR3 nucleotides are TGTGCCAGCGGTACTAGCGGGGAGGAGCAGTACGTC.

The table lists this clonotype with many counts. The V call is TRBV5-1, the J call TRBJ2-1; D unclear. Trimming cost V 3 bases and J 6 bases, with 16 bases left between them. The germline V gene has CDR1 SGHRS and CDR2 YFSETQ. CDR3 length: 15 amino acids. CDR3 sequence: CASSSQRSTANEQFF. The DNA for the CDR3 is TGCGCCAGCAGCTCACAGAGAAGTACGGCCAATGAGCAGTTCTTC.

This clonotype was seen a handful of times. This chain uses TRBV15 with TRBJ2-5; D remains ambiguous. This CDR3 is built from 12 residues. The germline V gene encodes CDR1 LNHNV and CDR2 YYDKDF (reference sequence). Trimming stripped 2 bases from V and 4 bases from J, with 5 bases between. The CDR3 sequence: CATSRPGETQYF. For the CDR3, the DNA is TGTGCCACCAGCAGACCCGGAGAGACCCAGTACTTC.

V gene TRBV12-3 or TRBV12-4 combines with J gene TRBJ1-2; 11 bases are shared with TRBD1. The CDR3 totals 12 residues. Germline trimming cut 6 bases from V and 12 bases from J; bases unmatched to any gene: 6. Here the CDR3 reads CASRGTGGKDTF. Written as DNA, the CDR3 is TGTGCCAGCAGGGGGACAGGGGGGAAGGACACCTTC.

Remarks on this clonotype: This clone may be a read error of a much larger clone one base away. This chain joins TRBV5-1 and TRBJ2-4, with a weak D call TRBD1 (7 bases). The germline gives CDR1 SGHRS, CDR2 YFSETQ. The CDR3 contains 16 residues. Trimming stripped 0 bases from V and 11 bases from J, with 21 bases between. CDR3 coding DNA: TGCGCCAGCAGCTTGGCCGTACGACAGGGAGGTAACGTTCAGTACTTC. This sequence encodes CASSLAVRQGGNVQYF.

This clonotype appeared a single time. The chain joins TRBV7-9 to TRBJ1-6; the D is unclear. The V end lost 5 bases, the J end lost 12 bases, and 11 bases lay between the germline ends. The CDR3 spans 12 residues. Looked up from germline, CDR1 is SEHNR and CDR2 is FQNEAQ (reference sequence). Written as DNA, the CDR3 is TGTGCCAGCAGCGACGTGAGTGGACCCCTCCACTTT. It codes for CASSDVSGPLHF.

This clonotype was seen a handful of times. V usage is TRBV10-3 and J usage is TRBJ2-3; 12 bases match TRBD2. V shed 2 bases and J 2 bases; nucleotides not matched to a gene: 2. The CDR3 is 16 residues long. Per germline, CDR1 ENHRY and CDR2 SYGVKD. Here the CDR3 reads CAISEGLAGTTDTQYF. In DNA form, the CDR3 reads TGTGCCATCAGTGAGGGACTAGCGGGGACCACAGATACGCAGTATTTT.

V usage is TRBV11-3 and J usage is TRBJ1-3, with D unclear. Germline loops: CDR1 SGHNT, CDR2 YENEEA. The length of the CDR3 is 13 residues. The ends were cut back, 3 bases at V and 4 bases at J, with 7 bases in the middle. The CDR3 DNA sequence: TGTGCCAGCAGCTTCGCCCCGGGAAACACCATATATTTT. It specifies CASSFAPGNTIYF.